A single T cell receptor beta chain is shown here with its context. Its antigen is as yet unknown. This record belongs to a study of blood T cells in healthy people across ages. Findings of the study overall: With age, beta diversity per million T cells declined roughly linearly, significantly by 40 to 50.

Together with a sample-barcoded 5' primer, a J-beta primer mix was included in a second PCR lasting 7 to 11 cycles. Each CDR3 protein is one row after TCRdb ran MiXCR on the 5' RACE reads. The data show some 920,000 distinct CDR3 sequences, roughly 47% seen once. The CDR3 runs 16 residues. Losses at the gene ends were 2 bases for V and 2 bases for J; bases not matched to a gene: 6. Germline assignment: CDR1 MNHNY and CDR2 SVGAGI (reference sequence). The sequenced sample was blood. The V and J genes are TRBV6-6 and TRBJ2-3; TRBD1 matches at 8 bases. The TCR originated in a woman aged 55-69 years in good health. The CDR3 protein is CASSYGQGGNTDTQYF. Written as DNA, the CDR3 is TGTGCCAGCAGTTACGGACAGGGAGGAAACACAGATACGCAGTATTTT.